Sequencing of this T cell receptor beta chain was carried out in a study of blood T cell repertoires in COVID-19. Study-wide context: Both acute and convalescent COVID-19 samples were obtained from the United States, Italy and Spain. T cells, B-cell-depleted T cells, or PBMCs supplied cDNA or gDNA.

Study processing details: It was from reference gene primer amplification that nucleated cell counts were estimated. Repertoires were generated with immunoSEQ multiplex PCR, while TCRdb's copy carries only in-frame clones and drops some. That table supplies the V and J calls and clone size; D and trimming were determined from the DNA. The repertoire holds some 300,000 clones, with approximately 86% as singletons. CDR1 and CDR2 (germline): SQVTM, ANQGSEA. The CDR3 is 18 amino acids. V trimming: 6 bases; J trimming: 0 bases; junction bases outside the gene matches: 11. During active infection, Seattle patients enrolled and were then monitored through disease.

Sequenced: peripheral blood. This TCR derives from a woman in her 70s with COVID-19, enrolled during active disease. The rearrangement uses TRBV29-1 and TRBJ2-3; 14 bases are shared with TRBD2. In nucleotides, the CDR3 is TGCAGCGTACAAGGGACTAGCGGGGGAGATTATAGCACAGATACGCAGTATTTT. Its translation is CSVQGTSGGDYSTDTQYF.